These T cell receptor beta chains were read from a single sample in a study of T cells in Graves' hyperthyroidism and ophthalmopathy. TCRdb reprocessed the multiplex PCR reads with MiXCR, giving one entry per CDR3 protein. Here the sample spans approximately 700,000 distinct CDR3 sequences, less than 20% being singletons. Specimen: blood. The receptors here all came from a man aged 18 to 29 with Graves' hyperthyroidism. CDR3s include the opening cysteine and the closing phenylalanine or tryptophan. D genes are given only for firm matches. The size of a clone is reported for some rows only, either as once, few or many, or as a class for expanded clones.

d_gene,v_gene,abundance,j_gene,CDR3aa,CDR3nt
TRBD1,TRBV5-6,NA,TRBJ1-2,CASIFTGTGGLYGYTF,TGTGCCAGCATCTTCACCGGGACAGGGGGCTTATATGGCTACACCTTC
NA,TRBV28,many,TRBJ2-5,CASSFPLDSRDQETQYF,TGTGCCAGCAGTTTTCCCTTGGACAGCCGAGACCAAGAGACCCAGTACTTC
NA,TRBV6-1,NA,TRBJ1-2,CASKQDGGYTF,TGTGCCAGCAAACAAGACGGTGGCTACACCTTC
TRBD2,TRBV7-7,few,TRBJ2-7,CASSSSSGSNHEQYF,TGTGCCAGCAGCTCCTCTAGCGGGAGTAACCACGAGCAGTACTTC
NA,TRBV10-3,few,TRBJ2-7,CAISGTNTGYEQYF,TGTGCCATCAGTGGGACAAACACGGGTTACGAGCAGTACTTC
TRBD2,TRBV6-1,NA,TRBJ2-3,CASSESEREWADTQYF,TGTGCCAGCAGTGAATCTGAGCGGGAGTGGGCAGATACGCAGTATTTT
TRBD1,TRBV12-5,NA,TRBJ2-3,CASGLVPKDRSSGTDTQYF,TGTGCTAGTGGTTTGGTTCCCAAGGACAGGTCCAGTGGCACAGATACGCAGTATTTT
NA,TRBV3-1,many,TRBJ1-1,CASSLSGKNTEAFF,TGTGCCAGCAGCCTGTCCGGGAAGAACACTGAAGCTTTCTTT
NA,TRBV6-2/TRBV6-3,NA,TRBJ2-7,CASSFSDSYEQYF,TGTGCCAGCAGTTTTTCTGACTCCTACGAGCAGTACTTC
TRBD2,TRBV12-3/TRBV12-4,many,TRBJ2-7,CASGTSGRNLYEQYF,TGTGCCAGCGGGACTAGCGGGAGGAACCTCTACGAGCAGTACTTC
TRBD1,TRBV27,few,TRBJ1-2,CASSSRTGPYGYTF,TGTGCCAGCAGTTCACGGACAGGGCCCTATGGCTACACCTTC
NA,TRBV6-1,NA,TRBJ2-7,CASTKGNEQYF,TGTGCCAGCACCAAAGGAAACGAGCAGTACTTC
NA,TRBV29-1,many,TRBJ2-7,CSARNYDEQYF,TGCAGCGCTAGAAACTACGACGAGCAGTACTTC
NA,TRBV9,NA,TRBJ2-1,CASSAHGSSYNEQFF,TGTGCCAGCAGCGCCCACGGGAGCTCCTACAATGAGCAGTTCTTC
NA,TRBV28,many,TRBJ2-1,CASPPPPGRTIDEQFF,TGTGCCAGCCCTCCCCCCCCGGGACGGACGATAGATGAGCAGTTCTTC
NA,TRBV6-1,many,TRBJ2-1,CASSFVVGRYNEQFF,TGTGCCAGCAGTTTCGTCGTGGGCCGGTACAATGAGCAGTTCTTC
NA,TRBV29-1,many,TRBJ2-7,CSVEAPDNSYEQYF,TGCAGCGTTGAAGCCCCGGACAACTCCTACGAGCAGTACTTC
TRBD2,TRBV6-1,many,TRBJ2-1,CASSFSTSGTGNDKEFF,TGTGCCAGCAGTTTCTCCACTAGCGGGACAGGCAATGACAAGGAGTTCTTC
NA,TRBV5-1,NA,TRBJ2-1,CASSLASSNERFF,TGCGCCAGCAGCTTGGCGTCCTCAAATGAGCGGTTCTTC
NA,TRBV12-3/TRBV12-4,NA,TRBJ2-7,CASSLVLARSYEQYF,TGTGCCAGCAGTTTAGTCCTAGCGCGGTCCTACGAGCAGTACTTC
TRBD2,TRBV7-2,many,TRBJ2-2,CASSLVAGGSGELFF,TGTGCCAGCAGCTTAGTGGCGGGAGGCAGCGGGGAGCTGTTTTTT
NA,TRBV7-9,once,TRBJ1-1,CASSLVTGTAEAFF,TGTGCCAGCAGCTTAGTAACAGGGACCGCTGAAGCTTTCTTT
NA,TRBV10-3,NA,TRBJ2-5,CAIRGSYEWETQYF,TGTGCCATCAGGGGCTCGTACGAATGGGAGACCCAGTACTTC
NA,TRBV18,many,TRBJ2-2,CASSPLGTGNTGELFF,TGTGCCAGCTCACCCCTGGGAACAGGGAACACCGGGGAGCTGTTTTTT
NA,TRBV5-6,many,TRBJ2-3,CASSAMTTTDTQYF,TGTGCCAGCAGCGCGATGACAACCACAGATACGCAGTATTTT
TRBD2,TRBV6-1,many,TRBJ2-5,CASSPRVAGVEETQYF,TGTGCCAGCAGTCCCCGGGTAGCGGGTGTTGAAGAGACCCAGTACTTC
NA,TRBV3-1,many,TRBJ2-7,CASSQGTVLEQYF,TGTGCCAGCAGCCAAGGGACAGTCCTCGAGCAGTACTTC